The 15 T cell receptor beta chains in this list originate from one sample, sequenced in a study of CD8 T cells in Susac syndrome. The authors reverse transcribed roughly 0.5 to 1 ug RNA with random hexamers. TCRdb processed the immunoSEQ multiplex PCR reads anew with MiXCR; each CDR3 protein has one entry. The table includes 250,000 to 350,000 distinct CDR3 sequences, 92% detected once. What was sequenced was CD4+ T cells from PBMCs. The receptors here all came from a human donor with multiple sclerosis.

This rearrangement joins TRBV30 to TRBJ2-6; D not certain. V gave up 5 bases and J gave up 0 bases, with 11 bases separating them. Looked up from germline, CDR1 is GTSNPN and CDR2 is SVGIG (reference sequence). CDR3 length: 15 residues. The CDR3 here is CAWRRPFSGANVLTF. Here the CDR3 DNA reads TGTGCCTGGCGCCGACCCTTCTCTGGGGCCAACGTCCTGACTTTC.

This clonotype was counted once. The CDR3 DNA sequence: TGCAGCGTCGGGGAAGTCCTGGGCACTGAAGCTTTCTTT. Residues: CSVGEVLGTEAFF. This chain links TRBV29-1 with TRBJ1-1; D is uncertain. CDR1 and CDR2 (germline): SQVTM, ANQGSEA. The V end lost 6 bases, the J end lost 4 bases, and 15 bases lay between the germline ends. This CDR3 comprises 13 residues. The whole variable domain, filled in from reference TRBV29-1 and TRBJ1-1, reads SAVISQKPSRDICQRGTSLTIQCQVDSQVTMMFWYRQQPGQSLTLIATANQGSEATYESGFVIDKFPISRPNLTFSTLTVSNMSPEDSSIYLCSVGEVLGTEAFFGQGTRLTVV.

The chain carries TRBV6-5 and TRBJ1-1, with unresolved D. The CDR3 runs 13 residues. Germline V gene data show CDR1 as MNHEY and CDR2 as SVGAGI. The V and J ends lost 2 bases and 10 bases respectively, with 14 bases between them. CDR3 protein: CASSYPGMSGAFF. Written as DNA, the CDR3 is TGTGCCAGCAGTTACCCGGGAATGAGTGGAGCTTTCTTT.

The gene calls are TRBV7-2 and TRBJ1-3; a weak D match, TRBD1 (5 bases). The CDR3 is made up of 15 amino acids. V was shortened by 7 bases and J by 4 bases, with 17 bases between the two germline ends. Germline V gives CDR1 SGHTA, CDR2 FQGNSA. CDR3 nucleotides: TGTGCCAGCACCCAAGGGGAACCTGCGGGAAACACCATATATTTT. It yields the protein CASTQGEPAGNTIYF.

The J gene is TRBJ1-3, the V gene TRBV4-2; D unresolved. CDR3 length: 15 amino acids. Germline V lookup: CDR1 LGHNA, CDR2 YNFKEQ. Trimming took 0 bases from V and 0 from J, leaving 6 bases between them. The CDR3: CASSQEGSSGNTIYF. CDR3 bases: TGTGCCAGCAGCCAAGAGGGCAGCTCTGGAAACACCATATATTTT.

The V call is TRBV4-1, the J call TRBJ1-2; 9 bases fit TRBD1. CDR1 is MGHRA, CDR2 YSYEKL, per germline. The CDR3 contains 16 residues. V was pared by 4 bases and J by 0 bases, with 6 bases of the junction left unmatched. CDR3 region: CASSRGQGPANYGYTF. CDR3 bases: TGCGCCAGCAGCCGGGGACAGGGCCCCGCTAACTATGGCTACACCTTC.

This chain joins TRBV12-3 or TRBV12-4 and TRBJ2-3; D possibly corresponds to TRBD2 (6 bases). The CDR3 is 16 amino acids. V was pared by 5 bases and J by 6 bases, with 21 bases between. The CDR3 reads CASSHRDFPVLDTQYF. CDR3 nucleotides: TGTGCCAGCAGTCACCGGGACTTCCCCGTGTTGGATACGCAGTATTTT.

The J gene is TRBJ2-5, the V gene TRBV7-9; no definite D call. Trimming cost V 1 base and J 5 bases, with 17 bases left between them. CDR3 size: 16 residues. CDR1 is SEHNR, CDR2 FQNEAQ, per germline (reference sequence). The CDR3 DNA follows: TGTGCCAGCAGCTTAGATCTGGCCTCATCTCACGAGACCCAGTACTTC. It codes for CASSLDLASSHETQYF. The entire variable domain, with the rest obtained from reference TRBV7-9 and TRBJ2-5, is as follows: DTGVSQNPRHKITKRGQNVTFRCDPISEHNRLYWYRQTLGQGPEFLTYFQNEAQLEKSRLLSDRFSAERPKGSFSTLEIQRTEQGDSAMYLCASSLDLASSHETQYFGPGTRLLVL.

The rearrangement uses TRBV6-6 and TRBJ1-2, with TRBD1 identical over 10 bases. The CDR3 is made up of 15 amino acids. Germline CDR1 reads MNHNY; CDR2 reads SVGAGI (reference sequence). Trimming took 5 bases from V and 1 from J; bases not matched to a gene: 4. CDR3 protein: CASSDGTGDNYGYTF. In DNA, the CDR3 is TGTGCCAGCAGTGACGGGACAGGGGATAACTATGGCTACACCTTC.

V gene TRBV29-1 combines with J gene TRBJ1-4; weak D call: TRBD1 (6 bases). Germline V gives CDR1 SQVTM, CDR2 ANQGSEA. The CDR3 has 12 amino acids. V lost 7 bases and J 3 bases, leaving 9 bases between the germline ends. The chain's CDR3 is CSAGQPNEKLFF. CDR3 DNA sequence: TGCAGCGCCGGACAGCCTAATGAAAAACTGTTTTTT.

The chain uses TRBV27 and TRBJ2-5, with TRBD1 matching 8 bases. Trimming removed 2 bases from V and 5 bases from J; junction bases left unmatched: 4. CDR1 and CDR2 from the germline V gene are MNHEY and SMNVEV (reference sequence). This CDR3 is 14 amino acids long. The CDR3 here is CASSLTGGLETQYF. The CDR3 bases are TGTGCCAGCAGTTTAACAGGGGGTTTGGAGACCCAGTACTTC.

The chain recombines TRBV5-1 with TRBJ2-5, with D unresolved. The CDR3 is 13 residues long. Trimming shortened V by 2 bases and J by 3 bases, and 8 bases separated the two germline ends. Germline V gives CDR1 SGHRS, CDR2 YFSETQ. This CDR3 is CASSFQREETQYF. In DNA form, the CDR3 reads TGCGCCAGCAGCTTCCAGCGAGAAGAGACCCAGTACTTC. Combining the CDR3 with reference TRBV5-1 and TRBJ2-5 gives the whole variable domain KAGVTQTPRYLIKTRGQQVTLSCSPISGHRSVSWYQQTPGQGLQFLFEYFSETQRNKGNFPGRFSGRQFSNSRSEMNVSTLELGDSALYLCASSFQREETQYFGPGTRLLVL.

The chain has TRBV7-3 and TRBJ2-3; D not resolved. Germline CDR1 SGHTA, CDR2 FQGTGA. The CDR3 loop spans 14 amino acids. The ends were cut back, 0 bases at V and 4 bases at J, with 8 bases in the middle. Here the CDR3 reads CASSLTRFPDTQYF. The CDR3 bases are TGTGCCAGCAGCTTAACTAGATTCCCAGATACGCAGTATTTT.

The genes are TRBV5-1 and TRBJ2-7; weak D call: TRBD2 (6 bases). This CDR3 is 14 amino acids long. From germline, CDR1 is SGHRS and CDR2 YFSETQ. The ends were cut back, 4 bases at V and 7 bases at J, with 18 bases in the middle. The CDR3 DNA follows: TGCGCCAGCAGCAGGGGACTCCGAGGAGGTGAGCAGTACTTC. Translation gives CASSRGLRGGEQYF.

The J gene is TRBJ2-3, the V gene TRBV30; D remains unclear. The CDR3 spans 14 residues. Germline-derived CDR1 and CDR2 are GTSNPN and SVGIG (reference sequence). V lost 8 bases, J lost 0 bases, and 15 bases lay in between. CDR3 region: CAVTPDLSTDTQYF. The CDR3, as DNA: TGTGCCGTGACCCCGGATCTTAGCACAGATACGCAGTATTTT.